A single T cell receptor beta chain is shown here with its context. The data were obtained in a study of tumor-infiltrating lymphocytes in localized non-small cell lung cancer. The wider study: Each patient gave resected tumor and non-adjacent uninvolved lung tissue.

Trimming removed 0 bases from V and 4 bases from J, with 9 bases in between. Germline assignment: CDR1 SGHDT and CDR2 YYEEEE. The CDR3 extends over 14 amino acids. This table comes from immunoSEQ multiplex PCR, and its TCRdb copy is limited to in-frame clones, with some not included. The sample holds over 10,000 clones, approximately 85% seen once. The sequence came from a human donor with non-small cell lung cancer. Sequencing used uninvolved lung tissue not adjacent to the tumor. The genes are TRBV5-6 and TRBJ2-3, with D possibly called TRBD1 or TRBD2 (5 bases each). CDR3 DNA: TGTGCCAGCAGCTTGGGCTTGGGGGCAGATACGCAGTATTTT. Translation: CASSLGLGADTQYF. Combining the CDR3 with reference TRBV5-6 and TRBJ2-3 gives the whole variable domain DAGVTQSPTHLIKTRGQQVTLRCSPKSGHDTVSWYQQALGQGPQFIFQYYEEEERQRGNFPDRFSGHQFPNYSSELNVNALLLGDSALYLCASSLGLGADTQYFGPGTRLTVL.